What follows is one T cell receptor beta chain and its context. The data stem from a study of blood T cell repertoires in COVID-19. In the authors' methods: Reference gene primers were amplified, and this amplification served to estimate nucleated cell counts. TCRdb keeps only in-frame clones here, not all; method: immunoSEQ multiplex PCR. V, J and clone size reflect that table, while D and trimming were determined from the DNA. The table includes around 16,000 clones, 85% to 90% detected once. The germline gives CDR1 SQVTM, CDR2 ANQGSEA. After removal of 5 bases from V and 2 bases from J, the junction contained 2 bases not matched to a gene. This CDR3 is built from 12 residues.

The sample taken for sequencing was peripheral blood. The rearrangement uses TRBV29-1 and TRBJ2-7; 8 bases agree with TRBD1. This receptor was taken from a man aged 55 to 70 with acute or convalescent COVID-19. The DNA for the CDR3 is TGCAGCGTTCAGGGGGCCGCCTACGAGCAGTACTTC. Its protein product is CSVQGAAYEQYF.